The source of this TCR beta chain is a study of Ad26.COV2.S vaccination and SARS-CoV-2 variants. Overall study: Recipients of Ad26.COV2.S got it intramuscularly, once or twice 56 days apart.

Produced via immunoSEQ multiplex PCR; TCRdb's table is partial and in-frame only. The top ten hold about 1.9% of the sample, which has about 410,000 clones, approximately 90% seen once. The treatment here: some 19 received Ad26.COV2.S at low or high dose, single or two shots; 5 received placebo; per-sample allocation not given. The samples were gathered on day 63 after the first injection of vaccine or placebo. Vaccination used an Ad26 vector expressing Wuhan-strain SARS-CoV-2 spike. On this clone itself: As yet, its antigen is unknown.

Notes on the study in general: Analytic work on TCR breadth and depth might have understated the full extent of total T cell responses. After vaccination, reports described spike-specific CD8+ and CD4+ T cell responses as showing substantial breadth.

The germline V gene encodes CDR1 SEHNR and CDR2 FQNEAQ (reference sequence). V dropped 1 base and J dropped 1 base, with 11 bases sitting between them. This CDR3 is 15 amino acids long. This receptor was taken from a person aged 18-60 years who received the Ad26.COV2.S COVID-19 vaccine or a placebo. The genes are TRBV7-9 and TRBJ2-7; D may be TRBD1 (6 bases). The sample here was peripheral blood, taken in a trial of Ad26.COV2.S vaccine versus placebo. The CDR3 spells CASSLVTGPSYEQYF. The CDR3 coding sequence is TGTGCCAGCAGCTTAGTGACAGGTCCGTCCTACGAGCAGTACTTC. Based on the CDR3 plus reference TRBV7-9 and TRBJ2-7, the full variable domain is DTGVSQNPRHKITKRGQNVTFRCDPISEHNRLYWYRQTLGQGPEFLTYFQNEAQLEKSRLLSDRFSAERPKGSFSTLEIQRTEQGDSAMYLCASSLVTGPSYEQYFGPGTRLTVT.